This T cell receptor beta chain appears in the sequencing data of a study of T cell responses to AZD1222 COVID-19 vaccine. Study-wide findings and caveats: Mostly white British, mostly female donors; authors suggested clonal diversity may be underestimated.

V was pared by 6 bases and J by 4 bases, with 6 bases between. The CDR3 loop spans 11 amino acids. A remark on this clone: The target antigen is unknown.

Clones were sequenced by immunoSEQ multiplex PCR, and TCRdb holds only the in-frame ones, with some missing. Of more than 95,000 clones listed, over 70% are singletons. The clonotype was recovered from an adult in good health. This chain uses TRBV12-3 or TRBV12-4 with TRBJ1-1; the D is unclear. The sequencing used peripheral blood, collected on day 0 of AZD1222 vaccination. The CDR3 sequence: CASSPVTEAFF. In nucleotides, the CDR3 is TGTGCCAGCAGCCCGGTCACTGAAGCTTTCTTT.